This T cell receptor (beta chain) was sequenced during a study of cytomegalovirus exposure and HLA in healthy donors. This CDR3 region has 16 residues. Germline values: CDR1 LNHDA, CDR2 SQIVND (reference sequence). Trimming cost V 4 bases and J 5 bases; bases outside gene matches: 6. About this clone: Its antigen is not identified.

Study observations and caveats: When a later analysis compared HLA-associated TCR beta chains with equally common others, the HLA-associated chains turned out to be more clonally expanded and to have lower generation probabilities.

Primers: 60 Vbeta forward and 13 Jbeta reverse. Repertoires were generated with immunoSEQ multiplex PCR, while TCRdb's copy carries only in-frame clones and drops some. The sample consists of about 170,000 clones, about 81% of them appearing once. The chain has TRBV19 and TRBJ2-1; 12 nucleotides line up with TRBD2. This receptor was taken from a girl aged 10 to 17 in good health and CMV-seropositive. Sequenced: PBMCs. The chain's CDR3 is CASSTQLAGGHNEQFF. The CDR3 DNA follows: TGTGCCAGTAGTACCCAACTAGCGGGGGGCCACAATGAGCAGTTCTTC.